This is a list of T cell receptor beta chains from one sample in a study of patients and donors after allogeneic stem cell transplantation. TCRdb re-called the RT-PCR reads with MiXCR, one entry per CDR3 protein. The table has 800,000 to 1,000,000 distinct CDR3 sequences, roughly 18% seen once. The sample was blood, either unsorted or a sorted T cell fraction (not recorded which). These receptors were taken from a human donor who was either an allogeneic HSCT recipient or a stem cell or donor lymphocyte infusion donor (not recorded which). It is not recorded whose cells these are; they may come from a transplant donor. CDR3s include the opening cysteine and the closing phenylalanine or tryptophan. Each record gives: J gene, V gene, D gene, clone size, CDR3 protein, CDR3 DNA. The D gene is left open where the match is weak. The listing skips clone size in some rows; elsewhere it reads once, few, many or a size class.

J: TRBJ2-3; V: TRBV4-1; D: NA; size: few; CDR3: CASSQEGLASKDTQYF; DNA: TGCGCCAGCAGCCAAGAGGGCCTAGCATCGAAAGATACGCAGTATTTT
J: TRBJ2-3; V: TRBV12-3/TRBV12-4; D: NA; size: NA; CDR3: CASRQGGDTQYF; DNA: TGTGCCAGCAGGCAGGGGGGAGATACGCAGTATTTT
J: TRBJ1-5; V: TRBV20-1; D: TRBD1; size: few; CDR3: CSARLRGGQPQHF; DNA: TGCAGTGCTAGACTACGAGGGGGCCAGCCCCAGCATTTT
J: TRBJ2-6; V: TRBV28; D: NA; size: NA; CDR3: CASTPGGGSGANVLTF; DNA: TGTGCCAGCACCCCCGGTGGGGGATCGGGGGCCAACGTCCTGACTTTC
J: TRBJ2-5; V: TRBV5-1; D: TRBD2; size: NA; CDR3: CASSLARTSGETQYF; DNA: TGCGCCAGCAGCTTGGCGCGGACTAGCGGAGAGACCCAGTACTTC
J: TRBJ1-4; V: TRBV12-3/TRBV12-4; D: NA; size: few; CDR3: CASHDSTGEKLFF; DNA: TGTGCCAGCCACGATTCGACAGGTGAAAAACTGTTTTTT
J: TRBJ2-7; V: TRBV13; D: TRBD1; size: few; CDR3: CASSPGQGKGYF; DNA: TGTGCCAGCAGCCCTGGACAGGGGAAAGGGTACTTC
J: TRBJ1-6; V: TRBV20-1; D: TRBD1; size: few; CDR3: CSARKQGANSPLHF; DNA: TGCAGTGCTCGGAAACAGGGGGCTAACTCACCCCTCCACTTT
J: TRBJ2-6; V: TRBV25-1; D: NA; size: NA; CDR3: CASSEYHSGANVLTF; DNA: TGTGCCAGCAGTGAATACCACTCTGGGGCCAACGTCCTGACTTTC
J: TRBJ1-5; V: TRBV28; D: TRBD1; size: few; CDR3: CASSSLTGARQPQHF; DNA: TGTGCCAGCAGTTCCCTAACAGGGGCACGTCAGCCCCAGCATTTT
J: TRBJ1-3; V: TRBV3-1; D: TRBD1; size: NA; CDR3: CASSSIYRGWSGNTIYF; DNA: TGTGCCAGCAGTTCGATCTACAGGGGTTGGTCCGGAAACACCATATATTTT
J: TRBJ2-5; V: TRBV20-1; D: NA; size: few; CDR3: CSAESGRTAEETQYF; DNA: TGCAGTGCCGAGTCCGGGAGGACAGCAGAAGAGACCCAGTACTTC
J: TRBJ2-1; V: TRBV20-1; D: TRBD2; size: many; CDR3: CSARILAGGSFYNEQFF; DNA: TGCAGTGCTAGGATACTAGCGGGAGGGTCCTTCTACAATGAGCAGTTCTTC
J: TRBJ2-1; V: TRBV5-1; D: TRBD1; size: NA; CDR3: CASSWDRLGNEQFF; DNA: TGCGCCAGCAGCTGGGACAGATTAGGCAATGAGCAGTTCTTC
J: TRBJ2-5; V: TRBV12-5; D: NA; size: NA; CDR3: CASGLVSPGDQYF; DNA: TGTGCTAGTGGTTTGGTATCCCCTGGGGACCAGTACTTC
J: TRBJ2-2; V: TRBV24-1; D: NA; size: few; CDR3: CATSDPSTTTGELFF; DNA: TGTGCCACCAGTGATCCATCGACAACGACCGGGGAGCTGTTTTTT
J: TRBJ1-1; V: TRBV5-1; D: NA; size: NA; CDR3: CASSLVGQRANTEAFF; DNA: TGCGCCAGCAGCTTGGTAGGACAGCGAGCGAACACTGAAGCTTTCTTT
J: TRBJ1-2; V: TRBV5-1; D: NA; size: NA; CDR3: CASSAGRSYGYTF; DNA: TGCGCCAGCAGCGCGGGACGGAGCTATGGCTACACCTTC
J: TRBJ1-2; V: TRBV15; D: NA; size: NA; CDR3: CATSRDLSGYGYTF; DNA: TGTGCCACCAGCAGAGATCTTTCGGGCTATGGCTACACCTTC
J: TRBJ2-1; V: TRBV12-3/TRBV12-4; D: TRBD2; size: NA; CDR3: CASNSGGYGDNEQFF; DNA: TGTGCCAGCAACTCCGGGGGGTACGGAGACAATGAGCAGTTCTTC
J: TRBJ2-7; V: TRBV29-1; D: NA; size: many; CDR3: CSNHGRSLGEQYF; DNA: TGCAGCAACCATGGACGTTCCTTGGGAGAGCAGTACTTC
J: TRBJ2-7; V: TRBV5-6; D: NA; size: NA; CDR3: CASSSGDSAEQYF; DNA: TGTGCCAGCAGCTCGGGGGACAGTGCCGAGCAGTACTTC
J: TRBJ1-1; V: TRBV6-5; D: TRBD1; size: few; CDR3: CASSYRGRDTEAFF; DNA: TGTGCCAGCAGTTACAGGGGGCGAGACACTGAAGCTTTCTTT
J: TRBJ2-5; V: TRBV2; D: NA; size: NA; CDR3: CASLGFGETQYF; DNA: TGTGCCAGCCTGGGGTTCGGAGAGACCCAGTACTTC
J: TRBJ1-2; V: TRBV7-6; D: NA; size: NA; CDR3: CASSPGEFYGYTF; DNA: TGTGCCAGCAGCCCGGGCGAGTTCTATGGCTACACCTTC
J: TRBJ2-5; V: TRBV2; D: NA; size: NA; CDR3: CASSEGGWQETQYF; DNA: TGTGCCAGCAGTGAAGGGGGTTGGCAAGAGACCCAGTACTTC
J: TRBJ2-1; V: TRBV5-1; D: NA; size: many; CDR3: CASSPGYRGVVNEQFF; DNA: TGCGCCAGCAGCCCGGGTTATAGGGGAGTCGTCAATGAGCAGTTCTTC
J: TRBJ2-7; V: TRBV20-1; D: NA; size: few; CDR3: CSAGGRLYEQYF; DNA: TGCAGTGCTGGGGGGCGCCTCTACGAGCAGTACTTC
J: TRBJ2-2; V: TRBV12-3/TRBV12-4; D: NA; size: many; CDR3: CASSFRGAQVGELFF; DNA: TGTGCCAGCAGTTTTAGGGGGGCCCAGGTCGGGGAGCTGTTTTTT
J: TRBJ2-3; V: TRBV20-1; D: NA; size: NA; CDR3: CSASWGGGVTDTQYF; DNA: TGCAGTGCTAGTTGGGGCGGGGGCGTCACAGATACGCAGTATTTT
J: TRBJ1-5; V: TRBV20-1; D: NA; size: few; CDR3: CSATPDRSNQPQHF; DNA: TGCAGTGCTACCCCAGACAGGAGCAATCAGCCCCAGCATTTT
J: TRBJ1-3; V: TRBV3-1; D: NA; size: few; CDR3: CASSQAGFGNTIYF; DNA: TGTGCCAGCAGCCAAGCGGGTTTTGGAAACACCATATATTTT
J: TRBJ1-1; V: TRBV5-5; D: NA; size: few; CDR3: CASSSYTENTEAFF; DNA: TGTGCCAGCAGCTCATATACTGAAAACACTGAAGCTTTCTTT
J: TRBJ2-5; V: TRBV10-3; D: NA; size: few; CDR3: CAISDAAGQETQYF; DNA: TGTGCCATCAGTGACGCTGCGGGTCAAGAGACCCAGTACTTC
J: TRBJ2-7; V: TRBV4-1; D: NA; size: NA; CDR3: CASSQVLARDEQYF; DNA: TGCGCCAGCAGCCAAGTACTGGCCAGGGACGAGCAGTACTTC
J: TRBJ2-3; V: TRBV6-5; D: TRBD2; size: NA; CDR3: CASSYSRRGAYTDTQYF; DNA: TGTGCCAGCAGTTACTCGAGGCGGGGGGCCTACACAGATACGCAGTATTTT
J: TRBJ2-5; V: TRBV6-5; D: TRBD2; size: few; CDR3: CASSYTGGGQETQYF; DNA: TGTGCCAGCAGTTACACCGGGGGGGGGCAAGAGACCCAGTACTTC
J: TRBJ1-1; V: TRBV5-6; D: TRBD1; size: NA; CDR3: CASSYGTGGGTEAFF; DNA: TGTGCCAGCAGCTACGGGACAGGGGGTGGCACTGAAGCTTTCTTT
J: TRBJ1-1; V: TRBV12-3/TRBV12-4; D: NA; size: NA; CDR3: CASSALQGYNTEAFF; DNA: TGTGCCAGCAGTGCATTACAGGGCTATAACACTGAAGCTTTCTTT
J: TRBJ2-7; V: TRBV9; D: NA; size: few; CDR3: CASSPKPPGSSYEQYF; DNA: TGTGCCAGCAGCCCCAAACCCCCAGGGAGCTCCTACGAGCAGTACTTC
J: TRBJ2-1; V: TRBV7-2; D: TRBD1; size: many; CDR3: CASRAGGSYNEQFF; DNA: TGTGCCAGCAGGGCAGGGGGCTCCTACAATGAGCAGTTCTTC
J: TRBJ1-1; V: TRBV15; D: NA; size: NA; CDR3: CATVAGTKNTEAFF; DNA: TGTGCCACCGTGGCCGGGACAAAAAACACTGAAGCTTTCTTT
J: TRBJ2-4; V: TRBV28; D: TRBD1; size: NA; CDR3: CASSTGDAGNIQYF; DNA: TGTGCCAGCAGTACAGGGGATGCGGGAAACATTCAGTACTTC
J: TRBJ2-5; V: TRBV4-2; D: NA; size: NA; CDR3: CASSQDPKGGMVRETQYF; DNA: TGTGCCAGCAGCCAAGATCCGAAGGGGGGGATGGTTCGGGAGACCCAGTACTTC
J: TRBJ2-7; V: TRBV2; D: NA; size: NA; CDR3: CASSIKENSYEQYF; DNA: TGTGCCAGCAGTATCAAAGAGAATTCCTACGAGCAGTACTTC
J: TRBJ1-4; V: TRBV2; D: TRBD1; size: few; CDR3: CASSTGTGSGKLFF; DNA: TGTGCCAGCAGCACCGGGACAGGGTCCGGAAAACTGTTTTTT
J: TRBJ1-5; V: TRBV12-3/TRBV12-4; D: NA; size: NA; CDR3: CASRLPADSNQPQHF; DNA: TGTGCCAGCAGACTTCCCGCAGACTCCAATCAGCCCCAGCATTTT